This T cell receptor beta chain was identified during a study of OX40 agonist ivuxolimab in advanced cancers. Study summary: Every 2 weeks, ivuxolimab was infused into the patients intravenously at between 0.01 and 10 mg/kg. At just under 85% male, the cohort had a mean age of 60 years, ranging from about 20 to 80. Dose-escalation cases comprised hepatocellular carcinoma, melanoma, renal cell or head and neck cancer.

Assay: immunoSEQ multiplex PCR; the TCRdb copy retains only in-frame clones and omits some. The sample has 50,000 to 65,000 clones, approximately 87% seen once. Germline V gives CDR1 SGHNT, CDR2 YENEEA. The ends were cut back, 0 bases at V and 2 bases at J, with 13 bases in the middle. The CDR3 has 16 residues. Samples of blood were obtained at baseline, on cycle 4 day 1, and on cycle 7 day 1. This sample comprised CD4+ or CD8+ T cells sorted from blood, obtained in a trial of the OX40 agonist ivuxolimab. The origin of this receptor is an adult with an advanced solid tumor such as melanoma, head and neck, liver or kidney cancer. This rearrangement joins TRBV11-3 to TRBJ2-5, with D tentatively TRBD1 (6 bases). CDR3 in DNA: TGTGCCAGCAGCTTAGATGGACAGAGGGAACAAGAGACCCAGTACTTC. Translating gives CASSLDGQREQETQYF.